This passage covers 4 T cell receptor beta chains from one sample sequenced in a study of OX40 agonist ivuxolimab in advanced cancers. Some clones are missing from TCRdb's copy, which holds only in-frame ones; the method was immunoSEQ multiplex PCR. The sample has about 52,000 clones, approximately 90% seen once. Source: CD4+ or CD8+ T cells sorted from blood, taken in a trial of the OX40 agonist ivuxolimab. The receptors here all came from an adult with an advanced solid tumor such as melanoma, head and neck, liver or kidney cancer.

The chain carries TRBV2 and TRBJ2-3; no reliable D call. The CDR3 contains 10 residues. V was trimmed by 8 bases and J by 6 bases, leaving 6 bases between them. Looked up from germline, CDR1 is SNHLY and CDR2 is FYNNEI. CDR3 amino acids: CASLFDTQYF. For the CDR3, the DNA is TGTGCCAGCCTGTTTGATACGCAGTATTTT.

The V call is TRBV5-3, the J call TRBJ1-2, with 9 bases identical to TRBD1. TRBV5-3 is an ORF, and what it does is uncertain. The CDR3 totals 15 residues. The junction had 12 bases not matched to a gene; V was cut back by 9 bases and J by 3 bases. The CDR3 nucleotides read TGTGCCATGGGGGAGTGGGACAGGGATGACTATGGCTACACCTTC. This translates into CAMGEWDRDDYGYTF.

The chain employs TRBV19 and TRBJ2-2; 7 bases fit TRBD2. The CDR3 is 16 residues long. V lost 7 bases and J lost 1; bases outside the gene matches: 9. Germline loops: CDR1 LNHDA, CDR2 SQIVND (reference sequence). The CDR3 region has the DNA TGTGCCAGTATTCCTAGCGGACGATTGAACACCGGGGAGCTGTTTTTT. It yields the protein CASIPSGRLNTGELFF.

The V gene is TRBV5-6, the J gene TRBJ2-7; TRBD1 or TRBD2 may be the D gene (5 bases each). V lost 1 base and J 0 bases, leaving 8 bases between the germline ends. The CDR3 length is 14 residues. From germline, CDR1 is SGHDT and CDR2 YYEEEE. CDR3 region: CASSLQGPSYEQYF. DNA for the CDR3: TGTGCCAGCAGCTTGCAGGGACCCTCCTACGAGCAGTACTTC. Filled out from reference TRBV5-6 and TRBJ2-7, the complete variable domain reads DAGVTQSPTHLIKTRGQQVTLRCSPKSGHDTVSWYQQALGQGPQFIFQYYEEEERQRGNFPDRFSGHQFPNYSSELNVNALLLGDSALYLCASSLQGPSYEQYFGPGTRLTVT.